A single sample gave rise to the 21 T cell receptor beta chains below, sequenced in a study of shared clonotypes between healthy human individuals. Assay used: immunoSEQ multiplex PCR; TCRdb lists only in-frame clones, some missing. The sample gives some 650,000 clones, roughly 97% of which show up once; approximately 0.057% is in the top ten. Sequencing was done on a sample of naive CD4+ T cells sorted from blood. Subset in this sample: CD45RA+ positively selected. Receptor source: a woman aged 30 to 39 in good health.

The chain combines TRBV10-2 with TRBJ1-5, with a possible D match to TRBD1 (6 bases). Germline-derived CDR1 and CDR2 are WSHSY and SAAADI. V was pared by 4 bases and J by 3 bases, with 7 bases between. CDR3 length: 13 amino acids. For the CDR3, the DNA is TGCGCCAGCAGTGTGGGGGCCAATCAGCCCCAGCATTTT. It yields the protein CASSVGANQPQHF.

The rearrangement uses TRBV5-1 and TRBJ2-1, with 11 bases identical to TRBD1. J was trimmed by 5 bases and V by 4 bases; bases with no gene match: 5. CDR1 is SGHRS, CDR2 YFSETQ, per germline. The CDR3 covers 15 residues. The CDR3 nucleotides read TGCGCCAGCAGCACATGGGACAGGGGGGACAATGAGCAGTTCTTC. This encodes CASSTWDRGDNEQFF.

The rearrangement uses TRBV5-1 and TRBJ2-3; 7 bases map to TRBD2. With V trimmed by 1 base and J by 2 bases, 1 base remained unmatched. Germline assignment: CDR1 SGHRS and CDR2 YFSETQ. The CDR3 runs 14 residues. The CDR3 coding sequence is TGCGCCAGCAGCTTGACTAGCGACACAGATACGCAGTATTTT. Amino acid sequence: CASSLTSDTDTQYF.

A single count supports this clone. The gene calls are TRBV10-1 and TRBJ1-5; 8 bases fit TRBD1. From germline, CDR1 is WNHNN and CDR2 SYGVQD (reference sequence). V lost 6 bases, J lost 5 bases, and 15 bases stayed unmatched. This CDR3 has 17 amino acids. The CDR3 DNA sequence: TGCGCCAGCAGACGAAAACCGGGACAGGCTGGTTATCAGCCCCAGCATTTT. This gives the protein CASRRKPGQAGYQPQHF.

V usage is TRBV28 and J usage is TRBJ1-5; the D is unclear. Trimming shortened V by 5 bases and J by 4 bases, and 6 bases separated the two germline ends. This CDR3 is 12 amino acids long. Germline CDR1 is MDHEN and CDR2 is SYDVKM. The chain's CDR3 is CASSRENQPQHF. The CDR3 bases are TGTGCCAGCAGTCGGGAGAATCAGCCCCAGCATTTT.

The J gene is TRBJ2-7, the V gene TRBV18; D possibly corresponds to TRBD2 (5 bases). The CDR3 contains 15 residues. Trimming left V 2 bases short and J 0 bases short, with 11 bases between. Germline CDR1 and CDR2: KGHSH and LQKENI. DNA for the CDR3: TGTGCCAGCTCACCAGGCACGGGGAGCTCCTACGAGCAGTACTTC. It translates to CASSPGTGSSYEQYF.

The chain has TRBV6-1 and TRBJ2-3, with 10 bases lining up with TRBD2. This CDR3 is 17 amino acids long. CDR1 and CDR2 from the germline V gene are MNHNS and SASEGT. V lost 2 bases and J lost 4; bases outside the gene matches: 9. Here the CDR3 DNA reads TGTGCCAGCAGTGAATGGGCTAGCGGGAGCTTGGCAGATACGCAGTATTTT. Amino acids: CASSEWASGSLADTQYF.

The gene calls are TRBV18 and TRBJ2-5, with D possibly matching TRBD2 (5 bases). Looked up from germline, CDR1 is KGHSH and CDR2 is LQKENI. V was clipped by 2 bases and J by 7 bases, with 5 bases between them. There are 11 residues in the CDR3. The chain's CDR3 is CASSPEGTQYF. In DNA form, the CDR3 reads TGTGCCAGCTCACCAGAGGGGACCCAGTACTTC.

The chain is built from TRBV18 and TRBJ2-5, with D possibly TRBD1 on 6 matching bases. CDR1 is KGHSH and CDR2 is LQKENI in the germline V gene. The CDR3 sequence is 15 residues long. V was shortened by 0 bases and J by 5 bases, with 13 bases between the two germline ends. The CDR3: CASSPPSQGRETQYF. The CDR3 bases are TGTGCCAGCTCACCACCCTCACAGGGTAGGGAGACCCAGTACTTC.

This clone was counted a few times. The V gene is TRBV29-1, the J gene TRBJ2-1, with 7 bases that match TRBD1. The CDR3 extends over 13 amino acids. CDR1 is SQVTM, CDR2 ANQGSEA, per germline. Germline trimming cut 6 bases from V and 3 bases from J; bases unmatched to any gene: 5. The CDR3 is CSVEGQLYNEQFF. In DNA, the CDR3 is TGCAGCGTCGAGGGACAGCTCTACAATGAGCAGTTCTTC.

The chain links TRBV27 to TRBJ1-1, with no clear D. The CDR3 is made up of 15 amino acids. The germline gives CDR1 MNHEY, CDR2 SMNVEV (reference sequence). The germline V and J ends were trimmed by 5 bases and 6 bases, with 19 bases remaining between them. This CDR3 reads CASSVYRTDRPEAFF. CDR3 coding DNA: TGTGCCAGCAGTGTATACCGAACGGATCGTCCTGAAGCTTTCTTT.

V usage is TRBV5-4 and J usage is TRBJ2-3; TRBD1 matches at 8 bases. The CDR3 spans 15 residues. V was clipped by 5 bases and J by 8 bases; unmatched bases: 13. Germline lookup yields CDR1 SGHNT and CDR2 YYREEE (reference sequence). This CDR3 is CASRAAGQDPGTQYF. CDR3 sequence (DNA): TGTGCCAGCAGGGCCGCGGGACAGGATCCGGGTACGCAGTATTTT.

Comments on this clone: This sample also contains other DNA sequences that code for the same CDR3. The genes are TRBV7-9 and TRBJ2-3; 7 nucleotides line up with TRBD2. Trimming took 3 bases from V and 0 from J; bases not matched to a gene: 6. CDR3 length: 16 residues. In germline, CDR1 is SEHNR, CDR2 FQNEAQ (reference sequence). CDR3: CASSLGLAESTDTQYF. CDR3 nucleotide sequence: TGTGCCAGCAGCTTGGGGCTAGCGGAAAGCACAGATACGCAGTATTTT.

The chain recombines TRBV28 with TRBJ2-7; no firm D call. Germline V gene lookup returns CDR1 MDHEN and CDR2 SYDVKM. Trimming took 3 bases from V and 4 from J, leaving 7 bases between them. The CDR3 spans 12 residues. CDR3 loop: CASSLMGYEQYF. The CDR3 DNA follows: TGTGCCAGCAGTTTGATGGGGTACGAGCAGTACTTC.

This CDR3 reads CASSDYSHYGYTF. The DNA for the CDR3 is TGTGCCAGCAGTGATTACAGCCACTATGGCTACACCTTC. The chain combines TRBV2 with TRBJ1-2, with D unclear. Between the trimmed V and J ends, which lost 3 bases and 3 bases, there was a span of 8 bases. Germline CDR1 reads SNHLY; CDR2 reads FYNNEI. This CDR3 comprises 13 residues.

The gene calls are TRBV29-1 and TRBJ2-7; D is unresolved. Trimming stripped 5 bases from V and 6 bases from J, with 8 bases between. Germline CDR1 SQVTM, CDR2 ANQGSEA. The length of the CDR3 is 10 residues. CDR3: CSVKGPEQYF. DNA for the CDR3: TGCAGCGTTAAAGGGCCCGAGCAGTACTTC.

This sequence joins TRBV27 and TRBJ2-2; 8 nucleotides match TRBD1. This CDR3 region has 16 residues. Germline V gives CDR1 MNHEY, CDR2 SMNVEV (reference sequence). Trimming cost V 6 bases and J 6 bases; bases outside gene matches: 12. The CDR3 loop reads CASSPPFRTGSGELFF. CDR3 nucleotides: TGTGCCAGCAGCCCCCCCTTTCGGACAGGGTCCGGGGAGCTGTTTTTT.

V usage is TRBV4-1 and J usage is TRBJ2-1; 7 bases match TRBD1. CDR1 is MGHRA, CDR2 YSYEKL, per germline. J lost 3 bases, V lost 2 bases, and 13 bases had no gene match. The CDR3 covers 18 residues. For the CDR3, the DNA is TGCGCCAGCAGCCAATTGATCAAAAGGGGGCTCTACTACAATGAGCAGTTCTTC. This gives the protein CASSQLIKRGLYYNEQFF.

This clone was found once. The rearrangement uses TRBV28 and TRBJ1-5; D not resolved. Germline CDR1 reads MDHEN; CDR2 reads SYDVKM. Trimming stripped 3 bases from V and 2 bases from J, with 11 bases between. The CDR3 extends over 15 amino acids. The CDR3 coding sequence is TGTGCCAGCAGTTTGTCCAGCGTGGGCAATCAGCCCCAGCATTTT. Translation gives CASSLSSVGNQPQHF.

V and J are TRBV19 and TRBJ2-5, with 8 bases identical to TRBD1. Germline V lookup: CDR1 LNHDA, CDR2 SQIVND (reference sequence). The CDR3 length is 14 residues. Trimming at V came to 1 base and at J to 4 bases, leaving 2 bases not matched to a gene. The CDR3 protein is CASSIGTGLETQYF. CDR3 bases: TGTGCCAGTAGTATAGGGACAGGGTTAGAGACCCAGTACTTC.

The chain employs TRBV2 and TRBJ2-5, with 7 bases matching TRBD2. V was clipped by 4 bases and J by 4 bases; unmatched bases: 12. This CDR3 is 16 amino acids long. Germline V gives CDR1 SNHLY, CDR2 FYNNEI. This CDR3 reads CASSVVRGSILETQYF. CDR3 sequence (DNA): TGTGCCAGCAGTGTGGTTCGCGGGAGTATATTAGAGACCCAGTACTTC.